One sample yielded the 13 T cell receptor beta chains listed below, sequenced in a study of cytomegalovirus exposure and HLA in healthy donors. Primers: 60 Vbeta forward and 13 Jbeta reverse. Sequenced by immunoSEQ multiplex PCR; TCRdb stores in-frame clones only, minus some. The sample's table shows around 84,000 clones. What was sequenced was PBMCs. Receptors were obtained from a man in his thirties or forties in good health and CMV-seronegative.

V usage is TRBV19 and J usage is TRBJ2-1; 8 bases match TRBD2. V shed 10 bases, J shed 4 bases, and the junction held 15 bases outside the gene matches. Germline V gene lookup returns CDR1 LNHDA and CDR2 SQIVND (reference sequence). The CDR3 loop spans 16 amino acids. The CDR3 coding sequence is TGTGCCACCAGAGTCCGGGGGGGAACGGGTTACAATGAGCAGTTCTTC. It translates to CATRVRGGTGYNEQFF.

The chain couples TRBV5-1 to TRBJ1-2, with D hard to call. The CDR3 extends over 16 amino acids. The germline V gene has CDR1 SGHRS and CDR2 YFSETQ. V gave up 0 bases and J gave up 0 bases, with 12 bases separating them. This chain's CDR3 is CASSLGSRGANYGYTF. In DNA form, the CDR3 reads TGCGCCAGCAGCTTGGGATCCCGAGGAGCTAACTATGGCTACACCTTC.

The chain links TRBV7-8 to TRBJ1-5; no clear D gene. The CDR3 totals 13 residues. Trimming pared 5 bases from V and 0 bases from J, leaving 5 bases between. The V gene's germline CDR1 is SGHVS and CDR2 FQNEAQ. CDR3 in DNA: TGTGCCAGCAGCCCAGATAGCAATCAGCCCCAGCATTTT. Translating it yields CASSPDSNQPQHF. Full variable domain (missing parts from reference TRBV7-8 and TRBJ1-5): GAGVSQSPRYKVAKRGQDVALRCDPISGHVSLFWYQQALGQGPEFLTYFQNEAQLDKSGLPSDRFFAERPEGSVSTLKIQRTQQEDSAVYLCASSPDSNQPQHFGDGTRLSIL.

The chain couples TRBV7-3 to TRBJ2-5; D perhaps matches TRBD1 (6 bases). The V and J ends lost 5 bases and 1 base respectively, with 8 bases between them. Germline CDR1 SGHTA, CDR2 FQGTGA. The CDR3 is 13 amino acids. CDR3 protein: CASSQGSQETQYF. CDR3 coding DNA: TGTGCCAGCAGCCAGGGGTCCCAAGAGACCCAGTACTTC.

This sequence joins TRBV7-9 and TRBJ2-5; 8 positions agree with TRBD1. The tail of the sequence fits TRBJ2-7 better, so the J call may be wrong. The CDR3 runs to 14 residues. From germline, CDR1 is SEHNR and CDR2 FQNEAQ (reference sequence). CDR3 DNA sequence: TGTGCCAGCGAGAATCAGGGGGCTACCTACGAGCAGTACTTC. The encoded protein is CASENQGATYEQYF.

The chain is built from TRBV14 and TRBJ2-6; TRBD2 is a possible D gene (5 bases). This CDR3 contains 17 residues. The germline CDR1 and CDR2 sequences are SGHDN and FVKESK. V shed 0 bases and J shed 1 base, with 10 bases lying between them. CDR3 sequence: CASSQDIRGSGANVLTF. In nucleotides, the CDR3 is TGTGCCAGCAGCCAAGATATCCGGGGATCTGGGGCCAACGTCCTGACTTTC.

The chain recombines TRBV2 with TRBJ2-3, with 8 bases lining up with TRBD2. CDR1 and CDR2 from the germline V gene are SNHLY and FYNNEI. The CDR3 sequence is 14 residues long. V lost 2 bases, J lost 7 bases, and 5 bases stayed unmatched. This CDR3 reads CASSERRGDYTQYF. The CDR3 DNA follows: TGTGCCAGCAGTGAAAGGCGGGGGGACTATACGCAGTATTTT. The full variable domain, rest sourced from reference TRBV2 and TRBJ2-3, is EPEVTQTPSHQVTQMGQEVILRCVPISNHLYFYWYRQILGQKVEFLVSFYNNEISEKSEIFDDQFSVERPDGSNFTLKIRSTKLEDSAMYFCASSERRGDYTQYFGPGTRLTVL.

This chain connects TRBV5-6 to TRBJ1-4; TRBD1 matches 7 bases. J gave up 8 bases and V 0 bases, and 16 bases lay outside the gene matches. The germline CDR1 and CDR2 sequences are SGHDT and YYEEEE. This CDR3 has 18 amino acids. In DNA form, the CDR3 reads TGTGCCAGCAGCTTGGCCTGGGAAAAGGGGGCGGTGGACGAAAAACTGTTTTTT. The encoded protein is CASSLAWEKGAVDEKLFF.

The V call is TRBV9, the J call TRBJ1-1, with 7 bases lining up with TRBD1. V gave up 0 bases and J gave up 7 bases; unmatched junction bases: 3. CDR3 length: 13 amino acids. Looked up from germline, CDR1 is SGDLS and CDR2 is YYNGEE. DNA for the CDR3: TGTGCCAGCAGCGTAGGACAGGGAAGTGAAGCTTTCTTT. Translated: CASSVGQGSEAFF.

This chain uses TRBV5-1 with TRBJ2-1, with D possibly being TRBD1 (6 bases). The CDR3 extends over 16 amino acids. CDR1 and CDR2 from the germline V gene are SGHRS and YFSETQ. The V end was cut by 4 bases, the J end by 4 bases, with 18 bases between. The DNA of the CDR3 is TGCGCCAGCAGCCCGGTCTGGGCAGGGACATACAATGAGCAGTTCTTC. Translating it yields CASSPVWAGTYNEQFF. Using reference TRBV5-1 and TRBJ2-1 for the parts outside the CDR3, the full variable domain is KAGVTQTPRYLIKTRGQQVTLSCSPISGHRSVSWYQQTPGQGLQFLFEYFSETQRNKGNFPGRFSGRQFSNSRSEMNVSTLELGDSALYLCASSPVWAGTYNEQFFGPGTRLTVL.

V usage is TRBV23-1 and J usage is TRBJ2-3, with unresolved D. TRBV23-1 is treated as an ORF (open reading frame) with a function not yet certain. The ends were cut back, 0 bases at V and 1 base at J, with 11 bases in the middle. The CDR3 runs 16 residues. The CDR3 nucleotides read TGCGCCAGCAGTCAATCTAACGACTCGGGCACAGATACGCAGTATTTT. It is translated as CASSQSNDSGTDTQYF.

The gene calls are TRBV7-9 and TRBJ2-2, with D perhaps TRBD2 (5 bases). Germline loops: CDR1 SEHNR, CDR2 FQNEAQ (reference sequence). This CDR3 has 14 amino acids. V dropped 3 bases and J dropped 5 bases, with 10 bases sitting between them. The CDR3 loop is CASSLGDATGELFF. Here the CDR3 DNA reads TGTGCCAGCAGCTTGGGAGACGCAACCGGGGAGCTGTTTTTT.

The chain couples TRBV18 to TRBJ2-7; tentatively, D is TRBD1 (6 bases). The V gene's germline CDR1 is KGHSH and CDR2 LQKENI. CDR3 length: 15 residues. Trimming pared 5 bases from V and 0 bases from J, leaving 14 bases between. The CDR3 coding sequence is TGTGCCAGCTCAGAAACAGGGTCTCGCTCCTACGAGCAGTACTTC. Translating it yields CASSETGSRSYEQYF. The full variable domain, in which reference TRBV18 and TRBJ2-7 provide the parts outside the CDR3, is NAGVMQNPRHLVRRRGQEARLRCSPMKGHSHVYWYRQLPEEGLKFMVYLQKENIIDESGMPKERFSAEFPKEGPSILRIQQVVRGDSAAYFCASSETGSRSYEQYFGPGTRLTVT.